This record covers a single T cell receptor (beta chain). Its antigen is unknown. The V gene lost 2 bases and the J gene lost 0 bases, with 8 bases spanning the gap. There are 15 residues in the CDR3. Germline values: CDR1 SGHRS, CDR2 YFSETQ. Sequencing used immunoSEQ multiplex PCR; TCRdb keeps in-frame clones, though not all of them. This sample carries approximately 130,000 clones, more than 80% of them seen once, and the ten largest clones take less than 6.5%. This specimen comes from a study of T cell responses to AZD1222 COVID-19 vaccine. Study results and caveats: At baseline, seropositivity was found in only a handful of AZD1222 recipients.

The clonotype comes from an adult in good health. Sequenced here: peripheral blood, sampled on day 0 of AZD1222 vaccination. V gene TRBV5-1 combines with J gene TRBJ2-2, with unresolved D. Here the CDR3 reads CASSLRDSNTGELFF. The DNA of the CDR3 is TGCGCCAGCAGCTTAAGGGATTCGAACACCGGGGAGCTGTTTTTT. Supplemented by reference TRBV5-1 and TRBJ2-2, the full variable domain reads KAGVTQTPRYLIKTRGQQVTLSCSPISGHRSVSWYQQTPGQGLQFLFEYFSETQRNKGNFPGRFSGRQFSNSRSEMNVSTLELGDSALYLCASSLRDSNTGELFFGEGSRLTVL.